The TCR beta chain described here comes from a study of cytomegalovirus exposure and HLA in healthy donors. For the study at large: Researchers found that under 90% of some 400 genotyped donors fell within the Caucasian-associated ancestry cluster. Broader study findings: A missense DCLRE1C variant was associated with V- and J-gene trimming of TCR beta chains in a later analysis, and an independent cohort replicated the association. A few of the chains that were CMV-associated were confirmed in vitro to be specific for CMV antigens.

A note on this clone: Its antigen remains unknown.

PCR primers comprised 60 Vbeta and 13 Jbeta primers. Per the authors' pipeline: As a later analysis found, there were 60 million to 90 million unique TCR beta chains, of which roughly 11 million were shared. Generated by immunoSEQ multiplex PCR, the TCRdb table keeps only in-frame clones and is missing some. From that table come the V and J calls and clone size; the DNA was used to work out D and trimming. The table has about 91,000 clones, around 68% seen once; the top ten hold about 1.2%. This CDR3 has 14 amino acids. The chain has TRBV7-5 and TRBJ2-1; the table's D call of TRBD2 was not tested on the DNA. TRBV7-5 is termed a pseudogene. The TCR comes from a female donor in good health and CMV-seronegative. Sequencing input: PBMCs. The CDR3 bases are TGTGCCAGAAACGCGGGAGTGGTCGGCAATGAGCAGTTCTTC. It specifies CARNAGVVGNEQFF.